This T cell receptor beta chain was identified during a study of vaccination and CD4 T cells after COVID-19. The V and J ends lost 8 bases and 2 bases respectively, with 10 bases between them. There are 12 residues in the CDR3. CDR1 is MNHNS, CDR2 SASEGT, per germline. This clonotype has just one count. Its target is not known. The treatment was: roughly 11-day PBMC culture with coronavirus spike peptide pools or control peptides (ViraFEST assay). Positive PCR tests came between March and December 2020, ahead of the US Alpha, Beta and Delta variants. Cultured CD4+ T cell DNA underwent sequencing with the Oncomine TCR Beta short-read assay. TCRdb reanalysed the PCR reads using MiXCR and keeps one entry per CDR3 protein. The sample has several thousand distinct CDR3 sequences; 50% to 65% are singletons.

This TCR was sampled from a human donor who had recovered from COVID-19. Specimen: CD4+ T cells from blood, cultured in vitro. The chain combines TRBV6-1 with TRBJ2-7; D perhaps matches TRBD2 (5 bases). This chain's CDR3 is CASREQTYEQYF. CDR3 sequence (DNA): TGTGCCAGCCGGGAACAAACCTACGAGCAGTACTTC.